Sequencing of this TCR beta chain was carried out in a study of shared clonotypes between healthy human individuals (dated by TCRdb to 2020 to 2021). For context, the study as a whole: The cohort included three men and a couple of women between 18 and 49 years of age. For each donor, three plates each were used for CD4 naive and CD4 memory, two plates were used for CD8 naive, and one plate was used for CD8 memory. The study deeply sequenced blood TCR repertoires of several healthy adults to estimate repertoire size and the extent of clonotype sharing between individuals. Per donor, leukapheresis produced somewhere between about 0.8 and 9 billion PBMCs. Libraries were prepared and TCR repertoires were sequenced by different laboratories using diverse techniques, in order to increase sequencing depth and limit assay-specific biases.

TCR CDR3 regions were amplified from genomic DNA by multiplex PCR using the deep immunoSEQ assay. Extracted genomic DNA from each cell subset was spread evenly across all wells of several immunoSEQ 96-well plates, with each plate serving as a replicate. For sorted subsets, approximately 190 ng genomic DNA, equal to 30,000 to 35,000 T cell genomes, was loaded into each replicate PCR. Purified libraries were quantified with a Qubit 3.0 fluorometer, sized on a Bioanalyzer 2100, and re-quantified with the KAPA Library Quantification kit. A separate single-read 150-cycle Illumina NextSeq 550 flow cell was used to sequence each immunoSEQ 96-well plate. The original pipeline was this. Because the immunoSEQ output held only junctional sequences and lacked quality scores, the filtering could not match the filtering applied to full-length reads. Sequences were annotated with PyIR, a Python wrapper for IgBLAST v1.9, and V/J genes and CDR3 were assigned using IMGT germline references. Reads with weak V/J assignments (E-value above 1e-6), missing CDR3, stop codons, out-of-frame junctions, or ambiguous translated residues were removed. V3J clonotypes were defined as sequences sharing an identical inferred V gene, J gene, and CDR3 amino acid sequence. The percentage overlap between two repertoires was calculated by dividing the number of shared unique clonotypes by the size of the smaller repertoire. RTK rarefaction, the Chao1 estimator, and Recon v2.1 estimates of unobserved clonotypes were used to assess repertoire richness. For all TCRbeta clonotypes obtained by the gDNA method from several donors, generation probabilities were computed with OLGA. TCRdb provides this immuneACCESS table in a form limited to in-frame rearrangements. Some clones are lacking; in checked studies, under half of them reflect an unresolved V gene, and why the rest are absent is not known. D and trimming were read from the DNA, whereas the V and J calls and clone size are those reported in that table. For this sample the table gives millions of clones, of which approximately 94% were detected only once. The ten largest clones capture roughly 1.1% of the sample.

CD8 naive samples were CD45RO-negative cells positively selected for CCR7, giving a CD45RA+CCR7+ population that excluded TemRA cells. The donors were healthy, HIV-negative adults who had no recently reported acute infections or vaccinations. Every donor was a Caucasian adult living in Nashville, Tennessee, USA. Blood was obtained by leukapheresis, after which PBMCs were separated by Ficoll-Histopaque density gradient centrifugation and cryopreserved in liquid nitrogen vapor phase. Purity and quantity of every magnetically sorted T cell population were checked by analytical flow cytometry. Genomic DNA was isolated from each sorted fraction and quantified by UV absorbance on a Nanodrop 2000c. In regard to this clone: The specificity of this receptor is unknown. Base-call qualities are not available, and no considerably larger clone is one nucleotide away.

The CDR3 measures 13 amino acids from cysteine to phenylalanine. CDR3 DNA only is kept here, 39 bases in frame from base 1. The CDR1 and CDR2 encoded by the germline V gene (reference sequence) are WNHNN and SYGVQD. V is reduced by 1 base and J by 6 bases, leaving a spacing of 6 bases between them. Paper-wide results and their limitations: Because the study included a small number of donors, the genetic and exposure-history diversity represented was limited. Naive subsets generally had larger estimated clonotype richness than memory subsets did. Based on pairwise subsampling, the degree of clonotype sharing among donors was expected to be affected by sequencing depth. Even with the large sequencing depth, rarefaction of the sorted-subset datasets indicated that sequencing was incomplete. Sampling was restricted to blood, and TCR repertoires in tissues likely differ from the TCR repertoires found in blood. Compared with non-shared clonotypes, clonotypes shared by all four sorted-subset donors had higher generation probabilities. When four donors were compared, the shared fraction of clonotypes was about 5.4% for naive CD4, 3.5% to 4% for naive CD8, more than 2% for memory CD4, and about 0.36% for memory CD8.

This sequence originates from a man between 18 and 29 years old in good health. The specimen sequenced was naive CD8+ T cells sorted from blood. In the paper's terms, the cell subset or site label means: CD45RA+CCR7+. The chain links TRBV10-1 with TRBJ2-2, with no confident D gene call. The sequenced DNA: TGCGCCAGCAGTGAGTGGCAATCCGGGGAGCTGTTTTTT. Translated, it gives CASSEWQSGELFF.